The T cell receptor beta chain described here comes from a study of patients and donors after allogeneic stem cell transplantation. TCRdb processed the RT-PCR reads anew with MiXCR; each CDR3 protein has one entry. The table records approximately 200,000 distinct CDR3 sequences, around two fifths of them present only once. The sequenced sample was blood, either unsorted or a sorted T cell fraction (not recorded which). This receptor was taken from a human donor who was either an allogeneic HSCT recipient or a stem cell or donor lymphocyte infusion donor (not recorded which). It is not recorded whose cells these are; they may come from a transplant donor.

In nucleotides, the CDR3 is TGTGCCAGCAGTGAGACAGGGGCCTTCTCTGGGGCCAACGTCCTGACTTTC. It codes for CASSETGAFSGANVLTF. The chain employs TRBV28 and TRBJ2-6; TRBD1 matches at 8 bases. The CDR3 runs to 17 residues. Germline V CDR1 and CDR2: MDHEN, SYDVKM. With V trimmed by 5 bases and J by 0 bases, 6 bases remained unmatched.